The 22 T cell receptor beta chains below all came from one sample that was sequenced in a study of T cells in Graves' hyperthyroidism and ophthalmopathy. TCR beta CDR3 regions were amplified from RNA transcripts. The TCR CDR3 first-round RT-PCR relied on the HTBI primer set. One entry per CDR3 protein results from TCRdb running MiXCR on the multiplex PCR reads. This table holds about 690,000 distinct CDR3 sequences, 17% found once. Material for sequencing was blood. The source is a man over 45 with Graves' hyperthyroidism.

The J gene is TRBJ2-7, the V gene TRBV24-1, with TRBD1 identical over 12 bases. Germline V gene sequence: CDR1 KGHDR, CDR2 SFDVKD. This CDR3 comprises 16 residues. J lost 5 bases, V lost 4 bases, and 8 bases had no gene match. The CDR3 is CATSDPSGQGAHEQYF. As DNA, the CDR3 is TGTGCCACCAGTGACCCATCGGGACAGGGGGCCCACGAGCAGTACTTC.

This clonotype has ten or more counts. This chain joins TRBV14 and TRBJ1-1; tentatively, D is TRBD1 (6 bases). V was pared by 0 bases and J by 0 bases, with 17 bases between. Germline V CDR1 and CDR2: SGHDN, FVKESK. CDR3 length: 18 residues. CDR3 region: CASSQEVWGQDLNTEAFF. DNA of the CDR3: TGTGCCAGCAGCCAAGAAGTCTGGGGACAAGACCTGAACACTGAAGCTTTCTTT.

This clonotype was seen repeatedly, ten times or more. V and J are TRBV28 and TRBJ1-5; D not resolved. This CDR3 spans 16 amino acids. The ends were cut back, 8 bases at V and 0 bases at J, with 17 bases in the middle. From germline, CDR1 is MDHEN and CDR2 SYDVKM. CDR3 DNA sequence: TGTGCCAGCCTAAGGAGTTTAGTTCATAGCAATCAGCCCCAGCATTTT. Protein sequence: CASLRSLVHSNQPQHF.

This clonotype was counted only a few times. This chain connects TRBV20-1 to TRBJ2-7; a weak D match, TRBD2 (6 bases). This CDR3 comprises 16 residues. The V gene's germline CDR1 is DFQATT and CDR2 SNEGSKA (reference sequence). Between the trimmed V and J ends, which lost 3 bases and 2 bases, there was a span of 20 bases. CDR3 in amino acids: CSASQPGAANPYEQYF. Here the CDR3 DNA reads TGCAGTGCTAGCCAGCCGGGAGCCGCAAACCCCTACGAGCAGTACTTC.

The chain combines TRBV12-3 or TRBV12-4 with TRBJ2-5; a weak D match, TRBD2 (6 bases). The CDR3 is 14 amino acids. V was clipped by 3 bases and J by 5 bases, with 13 bases between them. CDR3 nucleotide sequence: TGTGCCAGCAGTTTGTCGGGGGTCGAGGAGACCCAGTACTTC. Amino acid sequence: CASSLSGVEETQYF.

Details on this clonotype: Being one base from a much bigger clone, this may be a read error. The chain joins TRBV2 to TRBJ2-7; 7 nucleotides line up with TRBD1. V gave up 9 bases and J gave up 5 bases; unmatched junction bases: 13. From germline, CDR1 is SNHLY and CDR2 FYNNEI. The CDR3 has 14 amino acids. CDR3 DNA sequence: TGTGCCAGTCAGAGCATCGACAGGGCACACGAGCAGTACTTC. Translation gives CASQSIDRAHEQYF. The entire variable domain, with the rest obtained from reference TRBV2 and TRBJ2-7, is as follows: EPEVTQTPSHQVTQMGQEVILRCVPISNHLYFYWYRQILGQKVEFLVSFYNNEISEKSEIFDDQFSVERPDGSNFTLKIRSTKLEDSAMYFCASQSIDRAHEQYFGPGTRLTVT.

The sample holds many counts of this clonotype. This rearrangement joins TRBV5-6 to TRBJ2-1; no firm D call. Per germline, CDR1 SGHDT and CDR2 YYEEEE. V gave up 4 bases and J gave up 4 bases, with 12 bases separating them. This CDR3 contains 14 residues. For the CDR3, the DNA is TGTGCCAGCAGCCTCCGGACCCGGTACAATGAGCAGTTCTTC. Translated: CASSLRTRYNEQFF.

Concerning this clonotype itself: With a much larger clone just one base away, this may be a read error. CDR3 loop: CASSFGTIKGSEQFF. In DNA, the CDR3 is TGTGCCAGCAGCTTCGGGACCATCAAGGGCAGTGAGCAGTTCTTC. The genes are TRBV7-2 and TRBJ2-1; D may correspond to TRBD1 or TRBD2 (5 bases each). With 3 bases removed from V and 9 bases from J, the gap between germline ends came to 18 bases. This CDR3 has 15 amino acids. From germline, CDR1 is SGHTA and CDR2 FQGNSA.

In regard to this clonotype: At one end, the junction sequence differs from germline, possibly due to a read error. The chain uses TRBV24-1 and TRBJ2-1; 11 bases are shared with TRBD2. CDR3 length: 16 residues. Germline lookup yields CDR1 KGHDR and CDR2 SFDVKD. The chain's CDR3 is CATTDGSGRDYNEQFF. CDR3 nucleotides: TGTGCCACCACTGATGGTAGCGGGAGGGACTACAATGAGCAGTTCTTC.

The rearrangement joins TRBV3-1 to TRBJ2-3; the D gene is possibly TRBD2 (6 bases). Germline-derived CDR1 and CDR2 are LGHDT and YNNKEL (reference sequence). This CDR3 has 12 residues. Trimming stripped 3 bases from V and 10 bases from J, with 11 bases between. Written as DNA, the CDR3 is TGTGCCAGCAGCCAGGCCGGGAGCGCGCAGTATTTT. It is translated as CASSQAGSAQYF.

J is TRBJ1-1 and V is TRBV27; 8 bases align to TRBD1. Trimming removed 4 bases from V and 4 bases from J; junction bases left unmatched: 11. Germline loops: CDR1 MNHEY, CDR2 SMNVEV (reference sequence). This CDR3 spans 16 amino acids. Here the CDR3 reads CASSSTTDRAGTEAFF. DNA of the CDR3: TGTGCCAGCAGTTCCACCACGGACAGGGCGGGCACTGAAGCTTTCTTT.

This chain connects TRBV20-1 to TRBJ2-3; a possible D gene is TRBD2 (7 bases). The V gene lost 4 bases and the J gene lost 0 bases, with 14 bases spanning the gap. The CDR3 has 15 amino acids. Germline CDR1 and CDR2: DFQATT and SNEGSKA (reference sequence). DNA for the CDR3: TGCAGTGCTAACCAGAGGGGGGGGAGCACAGATACGCAGTATTTT. Translation gives CSANQRGGSTDTQYF.

The chain recombines TRBV20-1 with TRBJ2-6, with D tentatively TRBD1 or TRBD2 (5 bases each). V lost 1 base, J lost 1 base, and 14 bases lay in between. Germline CDR1 DFQATT, CDR2 SNEGSKA (reference sequence). This CDR3 contains 17 residues. The CDR3 coding sequence is TGCAGTGCTAGAGGCCGGGACCTTAATTCTGGGGCCAACGTCCTGACTTTC. It specifies CSARGRDLNSGANVLTF.

This clonotype was recorded at least ten times. The gene calls are TRBV2 and TRBJ2-2; D is undetermined. There are 13 residues in the CDR3. The V end was cut by 1 base, the J end by 3 bases, with 3 bases between. Germline V gene data show CDR1 as SNHLY and CDR2 as FYNNEI. DNA of the CDR3: TGTGCCAGCAGTGAAGGATACACCGGGGAGCTGTTTTTT. Residues: CASSEGYTGELFF.

The V gene is TRBV9, the J gene TRBJ2-2, with 11 bases aligning to TRBD2. The CDR3 sequence is 16 residues long. J was trimmed by 7 bases and V by 3 bases; bases with no gene match: 8. Germline-derived CDR1 and CDR2 are SGDLS and YYNGEE. This chain's CDR3 is CASSGSGRAGDGELFF. The CDR3 DNA reads TGTGCCAGCAGCGGTAGCGGGAGGGCGGGTGACGGGGAGCTGTTTTTT.

The chain joins TRBV6-1 to TRBJ2-5, with 13 bases aligning to TRBD2. The V and J ends lost 5 bases and 6 bases, in that order; junction bases with no gene match: 9. The CDR3 runs to 16 residues. Germline V gene lookup returns CDR1 MNHNS and CDR2 SASEGT. This CDR3 reads CASSNQTSGRLKTQYF. CDR3 bases: TGTGCCAGCAGTAACCAGACTAGCGGGAGGTTGAAGACCCAGTACTTC.

CDR3 amino acids: CASSFAGTGAYNEQFF. CDR3 nucleotides: TGTGCCAGCAGCTTCGCCGGGACAGGAGCTTACAATGAGCAGTTCTTC. The chain carries TRBV7-3 and TRBJ2-1; 8 nucleotides align to TRBD1. The CDR3 has 16 amino acids. The germline V gene encodes CDR1 SGHTA and CDR2 FQGTGA. J lost 4 bases, V lost 3 bases, and 8 bases had no gene match.

This clonotype was seen only a few times. This chain joins TRBV14 and TRBJ2-2; D remains unclear. Per the germline V gene, CDR1 is SGHDN and CDR2 is FVKESK. This CDR3 spans 12 amino acids. V shed 11 bases and J shed 4 bases, with 11 bases lying between them. The CDR3 DNA follows: TGTGCCGGCCTGACGGGCACCGGGGAGCTGTTTTTT. Encoded protein: CAGLTGTGELFF. Drawing the rest from reference TRBV14 and TRBJ2-2, the complete variable domain is EAGVTQFPSHSVIEKGQTVTLRCDPISGHDNLYWYRRVMGKEIKFLLHFVKESKQDESGMPNNRFLAERTGGTYSTLKVQPAELEDSGVYFCAGLTGTGELFFGEGSRLTVL.

The chain carries TRBV4-1 and TRBJ2-7; D not resolved. V was trimmed by 0 bases and J by 5 bases, leaving 11 bases between them. Germline values: CDR1 MGHRA, CDR2 YSYEKL. CDR3 size: 14 residues. For the CDR3, the DNA is TGCGCCAGCAGCCAAGAAAGGGCAGGTGACGAGCAGTACTTC. Its translation: CASSQERAGDEQYF.

This clonotype was observed many times. The CDR3 loop reads CASSLGTGAEAFF. The CDR3 DNA reads as TGTGCCAGCAGCCTGGGGACAGGGGCTGAAGCTTTCTTT. The gene calls are TRBV11-2 and TRBJ1-1; 10 bases are shared with TRBD1. CDR1 and CDR2 (germline): SGHAT, FQNNGV. The ends lost 5 bases at V and 6 bases at J; junction bases unmatched: 3. The CDR3 has 13 amino acids.

This clonotype was counted many times. The rearrangement links TRBV28 to TRBJ1-2; D gene unclear. Germline CDR1 is MDHEN and CDR2 is SYDVKM. V was trimmed by 5 bases and J by 4 bases, leaving 14 bases between them. The CDR3 is 14 residues long. The CDR3 DNA reads TGTGCCAGCAGTCCTCCGGCAGCGCTCTATGGCTACACCTTC. Residues: CASSPPAALYGYTF.

The sample holds many counts of this clonotype. The chain is built from TRBV2 and TRBJ2-3; 8 nucleotides line up with TRBD2. The germline CDR1 and CDR2 sequences are SNHLY and FYNNEI. V lost 6 bases and J lost 8; bases outside the gene matches: 13. This CDR3 has 15 amino acids. CDR3 protein: CASSAGTPAGGTQYF. CDR3 nucleotide sequence: TGTGCCAGCAGCGCCGGGACACCCGCGGGAGGTACGCAGTATTTT.